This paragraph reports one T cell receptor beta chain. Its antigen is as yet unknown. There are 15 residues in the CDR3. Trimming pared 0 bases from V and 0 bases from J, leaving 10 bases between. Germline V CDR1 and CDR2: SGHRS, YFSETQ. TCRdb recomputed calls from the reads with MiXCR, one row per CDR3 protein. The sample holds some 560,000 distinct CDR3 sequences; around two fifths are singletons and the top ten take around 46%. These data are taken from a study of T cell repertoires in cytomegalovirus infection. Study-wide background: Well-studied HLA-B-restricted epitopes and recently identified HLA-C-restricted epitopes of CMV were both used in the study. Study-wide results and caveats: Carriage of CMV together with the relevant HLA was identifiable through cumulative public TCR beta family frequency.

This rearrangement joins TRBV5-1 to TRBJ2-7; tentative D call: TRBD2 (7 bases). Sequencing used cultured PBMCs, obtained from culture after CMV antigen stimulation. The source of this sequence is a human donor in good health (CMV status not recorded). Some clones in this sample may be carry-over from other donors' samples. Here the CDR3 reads CASSLVGGHSYEQYF. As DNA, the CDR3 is TGCGCCAGCAGCTTGGTGGGGGGGCACTCCTACGAGCAGTACTTC.